These 7 T cell receptor beta chains came from one sample sequenced in a study of T-cell memory formation after mild COVID-19. TCRdb analysed the 5' RACE reads with MiXCR anew, one entry per CDR3 protein. The sample yields around 420,000 distinct CDR3 sequences, roughly a quarter seen once. The sequencing sample was made of PBMCs or a T cell subset sorted from them (not recorded which). These receptors all stem from an adult woman who had mild COVID-19 (a few samples of this study predate the infection). Cell type and time point are not known.

The sample holds a few counts of this clonotype. This rearrangement joins TRBV19 to TRBJ1-1, with 9 nucleotides matching TRBD1. This CDR3 region has 14 residues. With 7 bases clipped from V and 5 bases from J, the junction kept 8 bases outside the gene matches. Germline CDR1 and CDR2: LNHDA and SQIVND (reference sequence). CDR3 loop: CASKRDRVATEAFF. The CDR3 bases are TGTGCCAGTAAGAGGGACAGGGTCGCGACTGAAGCTTTCTTT.

The V gene is TRBV11-2, the J gene TRBJ2-4; 9 bases are shared with TRBD2. After removal of 2 bases from V and 1 base from J, the junction contained 6 bases not matched to a gene. Looked up from germline, CDR1 is SGHAT and CDR2 is FQNNGV. The CDR3 is 17 residues long. CDR3 amino acids: CASSLRTSELAKNIQYF. The CDR3 bases are TGTGCCAGCAGCTTAAGGACTAGCGAGCTTGCCAAAAACATTCAGTACTTC.

The chain uses TRBV4-3 and TRBJ2-5; 7 positions agree with TRBD1. J gave up 5 bases and V 3 bases, and 9 bases lay outside the gene matches. The CDR3 contains 15 residues. Germline lookup yields CDR1 LGHNA and CDR2 YSLEER. This CDR3 reads CASSQTQGTEETQYF. CDR3 sequence (DNA): TGCGCCAGCAGCCAGACACAGGGGACGGAGGAGACCCAGTACTTC.

The genes are TRBV20-1 and TRBJ2-5; tentatively, D is TRBD2 (6 bases). Per the germline V gene, CDR1 is DFQATT and CDR2 is SNEGSKA (reference sequence). V lost 6 bases and J lost 2, with 13 bases in between. The CDR3 runs 13 residues. The CDR3 sequence is CSAPRGNQETQYF. Written as DNA, the CDR3 is TGCAGTGCGCCACGGGGGAATCAAGAGACCCAGTACTTC.

There are a few counts of this clonotype. This sequence joins TRBV20-1 and TRBJ2-3, with no clear D. The CDR3 runs 14 residues. The ends were cut back, 4 bases at V and 6 bases at J, with 17 bases in the middle. Germline CDR1 DFQATT, CDR2 SNEGSKA (reference sequence). CDR3 sequence (DNA): TGCAGTGCTATGTATACCCCCGGTCTGGATACGCAGTATTTT. It encodes CSAMYTPGLDTQYF.

In its sample, this clonotype was seen once. The chain carries TRBV7-2 and TRBJ2-7; D is unresolved. V lost 1 base and J 4 bases, leaving 11 bases between the germline ends. The CDR3 totals 14 residues. CDR1 SGHTA and CDR2 FQGNSA come from the germline V gene. This chain's CDR3 is CASSLVRPSYEQYF. The CDR3 region has the DNA TGTGCCAGCAGCTTAGTCCGGCCCAGTTACGAGCAGTACTTC.

This clonotype was recorded many times. The chain combines TRBV5-1 with TRBJ2-3; TRBD2 aligns across 13 bases. Germline CDR1 and CDR2: SGHRS and YFSETQ. This CDR3 spans 19 amino acids. V dropped 0 bases and J dropped 2; count of bases not matched to a gene: 9. The CDR3 DNA reads TGCGCCAGCAGCTTGGTTCAACGCGGACTAGCGGGGGACACAGATACGCAGTATTTT. It yields the protein CASSLVQRGLAGDTDTQYF.